The clone carrying this T cell receptor beta chain was recorded at least ten times. Antigen unknown. The sample comes from a study of T cell repertoires in cytomegalovirus infection. On the study more broadly: Indicated by public TCR beta signatures were CMV infection and matching HLA type. Findings and limits, study-wide: Ex vivo responses were dominated by HLA-C-restricted CMV-specific TCR beta clonotypes. Summed public TCR beta family frequency identified CMV carriers bearing the relevant HLA.

V lost 6 bases, J lost 4 bases, and 12 bases lay in between. This CDR3 has 13 amino acids. CDR1 and CDR2 (germline): MNHEY, SMNVEV (reference sequence). MiXCR was run by TCRdb on the reads, yielding one entry per CDR3 protein. The profile shows some 220,000 distinct CDR3 sequences, around 6.2% of them singletons. The rearrangement joins TRBV27 to TRBJ1-1; D is undetermined. The receptor comes from a human donor in good health (CMV status not recorded). Some clones in this sample may be carry-over from other donors' samples. The sequenced sample was PBMCs. In DNA form, the CDR3 reads TGTGCCAGCAGATTAGCGGGGAGCACTGAAGCTTTCTTT. Its protein is CASRLAGSTEAFF.